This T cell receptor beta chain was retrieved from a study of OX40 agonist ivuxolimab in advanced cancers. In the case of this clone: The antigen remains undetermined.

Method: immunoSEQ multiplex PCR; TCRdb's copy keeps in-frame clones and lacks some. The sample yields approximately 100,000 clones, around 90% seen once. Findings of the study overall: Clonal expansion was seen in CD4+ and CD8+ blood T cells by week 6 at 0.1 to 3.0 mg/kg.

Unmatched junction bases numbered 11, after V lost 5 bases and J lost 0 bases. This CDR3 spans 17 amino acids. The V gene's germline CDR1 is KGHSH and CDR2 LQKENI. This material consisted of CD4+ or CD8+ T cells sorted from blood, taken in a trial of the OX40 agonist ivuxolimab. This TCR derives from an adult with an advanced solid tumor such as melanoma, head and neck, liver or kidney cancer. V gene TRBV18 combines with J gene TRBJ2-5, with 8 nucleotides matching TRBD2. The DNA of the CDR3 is TGTGCCAGCTCATCTCGGCGCACTAGCGGCTACCAAGAGACCCAGTACTTC. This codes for CASSSRRTSGYQETQYF. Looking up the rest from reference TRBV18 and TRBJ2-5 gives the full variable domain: NAGVMQNPRHLVRRRGQEARLRCSPMKGHSHVYWYRQLPEEGLKFMVYLQKENIIDESGMPKERFSAEFPKEGPSILRIQQVVRGDSAAYFCASSSRRTSGYQETQYFGPGTRLLVL.